This T cell receptor (beta chain) comes out of a study of cytomegalovirus exposure and HLA in healthy donors. About the study: The 110 or so validation repertoires used a platform that matched the one used for the 666 first-cohort repertoires, as a later analysis reported.

As to this clone: Its antigen is not identified.

General study findings and limits: Later, an analysis found that TCR clusters from the first cohort tended to co-occur in the approximately 130 validation repertoires.

V was clipped by 6 bases and J by 0 bases; unmatched bases: 5. This CDR3 spans 16 amino acids. CDR1 MDHEN and CDR2 SYDVKM come from the germline V gene. The donors were part of the validation cohort, which consisted of under 150 subjects and was separate from the first cohort of about 650 subjects. The table came from immunoSEQ multiplex PCR; TCRdb's copy has only in-frame clones and leaves some out. Among approximately 180,000 clones, around 86% were seen once, and the ten largest hold roughly 2.5%. Input material: PBMCs. The chain combines TRBV28 with TRBJ2-3, with 11 bases matching TRBD2. This receptor was identified in a man between 18 and 29 years old in good health and CMV-seropositive. The CDR3 loop is CASSLIAGGSTDTQYF. CDR3 coding DNA: TGTGCCAGCAGCCTAATAGCGGGAGGGAGCACAGATACGCAGTATTTT.